The 31 T cell receptor beta chains presented below share a single source sample, sequenced in a study of blood T cells in healthy people across ages. The authors ran a second PCR of about 6 to 11 cycles using a sample-barcoded 5' primer and a J-beta primer mix. One entry per CDR3 protein results from TCRdb running MiXCR on the 5' RACE reads. Among 700,000 to 950,000 distinct CDR3 sequences listed, about 62% were seen once. Sequenced input: blood. The source of these receptors is a man aged 25 to 40 in good health.

The V gene is TRBV28, the J gene TRBJ1-2; 8 positions agree with TRBD1. The germline gives CDR1 MDHEN, CDR2 SYDVKM. There are 14 residues in the CDR3. Trimming cost V 5 bases and J 4 bases; bases outside gene matches: 6. CDR3 bases: TGTGCCAGCAGTCAGACAGGGGAAGCCTATGGCTACACCTTC. It specifies CASSQTGEAYGYTF.

The chain carries TRBV12-3 or TRBV12-4 and TRBJ1-1; D is undetermined. The CDR3 runs 12 residues. V lost 6 bases to trimming and J lost 8 bases, with 13 bases between them. CDR3 bases: TGTGCCAGCAGATCGGGATCCGCGGAAGCTTTCTTT. Protein: CASRSGSAEAFF.

The chain links TRBV25-1 to TRBJ1-2; no clear D gene. Germline V CDR1 and CDR2: MGHDK, SYGVNS. This CDR3 comprises 19 residues. The ends were cut back, 0 bases at V and 8 bases at J, with 28 bases in the middle. The CDR3 DNA reads TGTGCCAGCAGTGAATATTTCACTGATGGGCCGGAGGAGAAGAGCGGCTACACCTTC. It translates to CASSEYFTDGPEEKSGYTF.

V and J are TRBV20-1 and TRBJ2-3; TRBD2 might be the D (6 bases). This CDR3 is built from 14 residues. The germline V gene has CDR1 DFQATT and CDR2 SNEGSKA (reference sequence). Trimming left V 6 bases short and J 4 bases short, with 17 bases between. The CDR3 loop is CSAKDYRRADTQYF. DNA for the CDR3: TGCAGTGCCAAGGACTACCGACGCGCAGATACGCAGTATTTT.

The rearrangement joins TRBV4-1 to TRBJ2-7; 11 bases line up with TRBD1. Germline CDR1 MGHRA, CDR2 YSYEKL. The CDR3 has 15 amino acids. Trimming cost V 4 bases and J 4 bases; bases outside gene matches: 6. The CDR3 protein is CASSPYGTGGYEQYF. Written as DNA, the CDR3 is TGCGCCAGCAGCCCATACGGGACAGGGGGATACGAGCAGTACTTC.

CDR3 in amino acids: CSVYNYGYTF. CDR3 coding DNA: TGCAGTGTCTATAACTATGGCTACACCTTC. V and J are TRBV20-1 and TRBJ1-2, with D hard to call. The CDR3 is 10 residues long. The germline V gene encodes CDR1 DFQATT and CDR2 SNEGSKA (reference sequence). Between the trimmed V and J ends, which lost 7 bases and 1 base, there was a span of 4 bases.

The V and J genes are TRBV6-2 or TRBV6-3 and TRBJ2-7, with D perhaps matching TRBD2 (6 bases). The CDR3 totals 14 residues. The germline CDR1 and CDR2 sequences are MNHEY and SVGEGT. V lost 4 bases and J 5 bases, leaving 15 bases between the germline ends. CDR3 DNA sequence: TGTGCCAGCAGTTCCCCGACTAGATCGGACGAGCAGTACTTC. This encodes CASSSPTRSDEQYF.

The CDR3 DNA reads TGTGCCAGCAGTGGGGGACAGGGTAGTCTTAACATTCAGTACTTC. Its translation is CASSGGQGSLNIQYF. The chain is built from TRBV2 and TRBJ2-4; TRBD1 aligns across 9 bases. The germline gives CDR1 SNHLY, CDR2 FYNNEI. The length of the CDR3 is 15 residues. V trimming: 4 bases; J trimming: 7 bases; junction bases outside the gene matches: 8.

J is TRBJ2-1 and V is TRBV9; 7 bases agree with TRBD2. Germline CDR1 and CDR2: SGDLS and YYNGEE. This CDR3 is 15 amino acids long. Germline trimming cut 3 bases from V and 2 bases from J; bases unmatched to any gene: 5. CDR3 DNA: TGTGCCAGCAGCGCCGGAGCGGGACCCTACAATGAGCAGTTCTTC. Translation: CASSAGAGPYNEQFF.

The rearrangement joins TRBV28 to TRBJ2-7; TRBD2 aligns across 7 bases. This CDR3 comprises 14 residues. Germline values: CDR1 MDHEN, CDR2 SYDVKM. V lost 6 bases to trimming and J lost 2 bases; unmatched junction nucleotides: 7. CDR3 in amino acids: CASSGLADAYEQYF. The CDR3 DNA sequence: TGTGCCAGCAGCGGGCTAGCGGATGCCTACGAGCAGTACTTC.

This clonotype was detected only a few times. The V call is TRBV20-1, the J call TRBJ2-2; 8 positions match TRBD1. V shed 5 bases and J 0 bases; nucleotides not matched to a gene: 11. This CDR3 has 17 residues. The germline CDR1 and CDR2 sequences are DFQATT and SNEGSKA (reference sequence). The CDR3 region has the DNA TGCAGTGCTGAGGGCTTGACAGGGGCCACGAACACCGGGGAGCTGTTTTTT. Translating it yields CSAEGLTGATNTGELFF.

This clonotype has only a few counts. The rearrangement uses TRBV10-3 and TRBJ1-5, with TRBD1 as a possible D gene (5 bases). This CDR3 is built from 14 residues. Germline V CDR1 and CDR2: ENHRY, SYGVKD. V lost 0 bases and J 7 bases, leaving 10 bases between the germline ends. The DNA for the CDR3 is TGTGCCATCAGTGAGTCTGAGGGGTGGCAGCCCCAGCATTTT. It yields the protein CAISESEGWQPQHF.

This clonotype was detected only a few times. This chain uses TRBV7-9 with TRBJ2-5, with 10 bases matching TRBD2. J was trimmed by 5 bases and V by 6 bases; bases with no gene match: 9. Germline-derived CDR1 and CDR2 are SEHNR and FQNEAQ (reference sequence). This CDR3 has 15 amino acids. CDR3 nucleotide sequence: TGTGCCAGCAGTCCTACTAGCGGGGTGACGGAGACCCAGTACTTC. This encodes CASSPTSGVTETQYF.

The chain combines TRBV13 with TRBJ2-1, with D unresolved. The CDR3 covers 12 residues. Germline lookup yields CDR1 PRHDT and CDR2 FYEKMQ (reference sequence). The V gene lost 0 bases and the J gene lost 8 bases, with 5 bases spanning the gap. The CDR3 reads CASSLGRHEQFF. CDR3 DNA sequence: TGTGCCAGCAGCTTAGGGAGGCATGAGCAGTTCTTC.

The chain combines TRBV11-2 with TRBJ2-2; maybe TRBD1 (5 bases). The CDR3 spans 15 residues. The germline V gene encodes CDR1 SGHAT and CDR2 FQNNGV. V was cut by 3 bases and J by 6 bases, with 14 bases left in between. The CDR3 sequence is CASSFISGHPGELFF. The CDR3 nucleotides are TGTGCCAGCAGCTTTATCTCAGGGCACCCCGGGGAGCTGTTTTTT.

V usage is TRBV3-1 and J usage is TRBJ1-2; no clear D. V lost 0 bases to trimming and J lost 1 base, with 9 bases between them. The CDR3 extends over 15 amino acids. Germline CDR1 is LGHDT and CDR2 is YNNKEL (reference sequence). CDR3 region: CASSQDLRDNYGYTF. The CDR3 DNA is TGTGCCAGCAGCCAAGATCTCAGAGATAACTATGGCTACACCTTC.

The V and J genes are TRBV9 and TRBJ2-1, with 11 bases that match TRBD2. This CDR3 comprises 17 residues. V lost 5 bases to trimming and J lost 3 bases; unmatched junction nucleotides: 10. Germline-derived CDR1 and CDR2 are SGDLS and YYNGEE. Here the CDR3 DNA reads TGTGCCAGCAGGCCAACTAGCGGGAGCTCCCACTACAATGAGCAGTTCTTC. Its translation is CASRPTSGSSHYNEQFF.

The chain joins TRBV25-1 to TRBJ2-3; TRBD1 agrees at 8 bases. The CDR3 is made up of 15 amino acids. Germline V lookup: CDR1 MGHDK, CDR2 SYGVNS. Trimming removed 5 bases from V and 4 bases from J; junction bases left unmatched: 8. Written as DNA, the CDR3 is TGTGCCAGCAGTCTCTTCTCGGACAGGGCAGATACGCAGTATTTT. This codes for CASSLFSDRADTQYF.

The chain carries TRBV27 and TRBJ2-1, with unresolved D. V was clipped by 10 bases and J by 0 bases, with 13 bases between them. The CDR3 is 14 residues long. Germline V gives CDR1 MNHEY, CDR2 SMNVEV (reference sequence). The CDR3 loop is CATQASSSYNEQFF. CDR3 DNA sequence: TGTGCCACCCAAGCGTCGAGCTCCTACAATGAGCAGTTCTTC.

The gene calls are TRBV10-3 and TRBJ2-2; 9 bases are shared with TRBD2. CDR1 is ENHRY and CDR2 is SYGVKD in the germline V gene. J was trimmed by 1 base and V by 5 bases; bases with no gene match: 2. The CDR3 runs to 15 residues. This chain's CDR3 is CAISMTSGNTGELFF. The CDR3 bases are TGTGCCATCAGTATGACTAGCGGGAACACCGGGGAGCTGTTTTTT.

The J gene is TRBJ2-5, the V gene TRBV18; possibly TRBD1 for D (6 bases). The J call is doubtful: the DNA matches TRBJ2-7 better. The CDR3 covers 14 residues. Germline CDR1 KGHSH, CDR2 LQKENI. The CDR3 loop is CASSYRDKGYEQYF. CDR3 sequence (DNA): TGTGCCAGCTCGTACCGGGACAAGGGGTACGAGCAGTACTTC.

This clonotype was picked up a small number of times. This chain connects TRBV6-2 or TRBV6-3 to TRBJ2-7; TRBD1 matches 9 bases. Germline CDR1 reads MNHEY; CDR2 reads SVGEGT. There are 17 residues in the CDR3. Trimming removed 2 bases from V and 5 bases from J; junction bases left unmatched: 13. The CDR3 region has the DNA TGTGCCAGCAGTTACCCGATCCCCGGGACAGGGACGCACGAGCAGTACTTC. Translating gives CASSYPIPGTGTHEQYF.

V is TRBV5-1 and J is TRBJ2-1; D gene ambiguous. This CDR3 has 12 residues. Germline assignment: CDR1 SGHRS and CDR2 YFSETQ. V was cut by 4 bases and J by 9 bases, with 11 bases left in between. The CDR3 DNA sequence: TGCGCCAGCAGCGGGTTAAGGAGTGAGCAGTTCTTC. Translated: CASSGLRSEQFF.

This chain connects TRBV29-1 to TRBJ1-5; D may be TRBD1 (5 bases). V was shortened by 3 bases and J by 1 base, with 10 bases between the two germline ends. The CDR3 covers 14 residues. Germline V gene sequence: CDR1 SQVTM, CDR2 ANQGSEA. The CDR3 sequence is CSVDGGGSNQPQHF. The CDR3 region has the DNA TGCAGCGTTGATGGGGGGGGAAGCAATCAGCCCCAGCATTTT. Full variable domain (missing parts from reference TRBV29-1 and TRBJ1-5): SAVISQKPSRDICQRGTSLTIQCQVDSQVTMMFWYRQQPGQSLTLIATANQGSEATYESGFVIDKFPISRPNLTFSTLTVSNMSPEDSSIYLCSVDGGGSNQPQHFGDGTRLSIL.

The J gene is TRBJ2-5, the V gene TRBV7-9, with 11 bases identical to TRBD2. Germline V gives CDR1 SEHNR, CDR2 FQNEAQ (reference sequence). The V segment lost 5 bases and the J segment 4 bases; nucleotides outside the gene matches: 9. This CDR3 has 16 residues. This CDR3 reads CASSDLAGGSGETQYF. The CDR3 bases are TGTGCCAGCAGCGATCTAGCGGGAGGCTCGGGAGAGACCCAGTACTTC.

This rearrangement joins TRBV27 to TRBJ1-1; D not resolved. Germline V gene sequence: CDR1 MNHEY, CDR2 SMNVEV (reference sequence). V lost 1 base, J lost 0 bases, and 3 bases lay in between. This CDR3 region has 13 residues. CDR3 loop: CASSLYLNTEAFF. As DNA, the CDR3 is TGTGCCAGCAGTTTATATCTGAACACTGAAGCTTTCTTT.

The chain has TRBV7-2 and TRBJ2-4, with unresolved D. The DNA end is more similar to TRBJ2-7, so the J call may be wrong. The CDR3 length is 14 residues. CDR1 and CDR2 (germline): SGHTA, FQGNSA. In DNA form, the CDR3 reads TGTGCCAGCAGCTTCGTGACAACTGAATACGAGCAGTACTTC. This translates into CASSFVTTEYEQYF.

V usage is TRBV5-1 and J usage is TRBJ2-3; D gene uncertain. Trimming removed 1 base at V and 0 bases at J, with 9 bases between. CDR1 is SGHRS, CDR2 YFSETQ, per germline. CDR3 length: 15 amino acids. The CDR3 region has the DNA TGCGCCAGCAGCTTGATCTTATCTAGCACAGATACGCAGTATTTT. Translating it yields CASSLILSSTDTQYF.

The chain is built from TRBV28 and TRBJ2-1; TRBD1 or TRBD2 may be the D gene (5 bases each). The germline V and J ends were trimmed by 11 bases and 9 bases, with 17 bases remaining between them. The germline V gene has CDR1 MDHEN and CDR2 SYDVKM. This CDR3 is 12 amino acids long. The CDR3 bases are TGTGCCGCGCAACGGGGCGTCACTGAGCAGTTCTTC. It codes for CAAQRGVTEQFF.

Only a few counts were recorded for this clonotype. The chain employs TRBV7-2 and TRBJ2-5, with D maybe TRBD1 (7 bases). Germline V CDR1 and CDR2: SGHTA, FQGNSA. V was clipped by 2 bases and J by 9 bases, with 16 bases between them. There are 14 residues in the CDR3. CDR3 nucleotide sequence: TGTGCCAGCAGCTTACCCCTTACAGGGGAGGCCCAGTACTTC. It codes for CASSLPLTGEAQYF.

The chain recombines TRBV7-2 with TRBJ1-1; D call uncertain. Trimming pared 1 base from V and 7 bases from J, leaving 13 bases between. The CDR3 contains 14 residues. From germline, CDR1 is SGHTA and CDR2 FQGNSA. DNA of the CDR3: TGTGCCAGCAGCTTAGGAGGCGGAGGGAGTGAAGCTTTCTTT. Protein product: CASSLGGGGSEAFF.